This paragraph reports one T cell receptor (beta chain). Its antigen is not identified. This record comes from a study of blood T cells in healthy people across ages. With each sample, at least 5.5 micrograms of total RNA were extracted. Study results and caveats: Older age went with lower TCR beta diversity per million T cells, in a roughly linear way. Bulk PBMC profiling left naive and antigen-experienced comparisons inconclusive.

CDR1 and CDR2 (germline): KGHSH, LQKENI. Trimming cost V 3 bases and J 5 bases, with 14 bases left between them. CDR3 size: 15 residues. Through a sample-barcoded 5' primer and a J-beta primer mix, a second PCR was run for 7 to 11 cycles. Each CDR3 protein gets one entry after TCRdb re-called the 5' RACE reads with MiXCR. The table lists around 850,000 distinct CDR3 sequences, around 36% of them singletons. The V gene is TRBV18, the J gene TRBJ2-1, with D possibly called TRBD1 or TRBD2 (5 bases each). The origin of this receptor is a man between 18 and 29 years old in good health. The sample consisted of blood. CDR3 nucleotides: TGTGCCAGCTCACCTTACCGGGACGGCGACAATGAGCAGTTCTTC. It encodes CASSPYRDGDNEQFF. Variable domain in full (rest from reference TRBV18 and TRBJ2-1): NAGVMQNPRHLVRRRGQEARLRCSPMKGHSHVYWYRQLPEEGLKFMVYLQKENIIDESGMPKERFSAEFPKEGPSILRIQQVVRGDSAAYFCASSPYRDGDNEQFFGPGTRLTVL.